The 21 T cell receptor beta chains presented below share a single source sample, sequenced in a study of patients and donors after allogeneic stem cell transplantation. TCRdb used MiXCR to reprocess the RT-PCR reads, holding one entry per CDR3 protein. Of roughly 960,000 distinct CDR3 sequences listed, about 20% were seen once; the top ten hold roughly 6.4%. The sample taken for sequencing was blood, either unsorted or a sorted T cell fraction (not recorded which). The receptor source for this set is a human donor who was either an allogeneic HSCT recipient or a stem cell or donor lymphocyte infusion donor (not recorded which). It is not recorded whose cells these are; they may come from a transplant donor.

Comment on this clonotype: Sequence at one end of the junction differs from germline and may be a read error. The chain joins TRBV7-3 to TRBJ1-1, with a tentative D call TRBD1 (6 bases). The CDR3 length is 13 residues. Germline CDR1 and CDR2: SGHTA and FQGTGA. CDR3 protein: CASTLDRHTEAFF. The CDR3 DNA reads as TGTGCCAGCACCTTAGACAGGCACACTGAAGCTTTCTTT.

The sample holds a few counts of this clonotype. V usage is TRBV12-3 or TRBV12-4 and J usage is TRBJ1-3; D is unresolved. The CDR3 contains 15 residues. V dropped 1 base and J dropped 6 bases, with 13 bases sitting between them. CDR3 DNA: TGTGCCAGCAGTTTAGGGGTGCCCCTTGAAAACACCATATATTTT. Protein: CASSLGVPLENTIYF.

The chain couples TRBV30 to TRBJ2-2; 7 bases agree with TRBD2. Germline loops: CDR1 GTSNPN, CDR2 SVGIG (reference sequence). There are 14 residues in the CDR3. After removal of 3 bases from V and 2 bases from J, the junction contained 3 bases not matched to a gene. CDR3 DNA sequence: TGTGCCTGGAGGCCAGCGGGAAACACCGGGGAGCTGTTTTTT. Translated: CAWRPAGNTGELFF.

This clonotype has only a few counts. J is TRBJ2-7 and V is TRBV7-2; D unclear. V was cut by 2 bases and J by 2 bases, with 13 bases left in between. The CDR3 extends over 15 amino acids. Germline V gene sequence: CDR1 SGHTA, CDR2 FQGNSA. The DNA of the CDR3 is TGTGCCAGCAGCTTATCGGGTGGTACACCCTACGAGCAGTACTTC. It translates to CASSLSGGTPYEQYF.

In DNA form, the CDR3 reads TGTGCCAGCAGCTTGGCCTTCTTTTGGCGGGAGGCTCCCTACGAGCAGTACTTC. It specifies CASSLAFFWREAPYEQYF. The chain combines TRBV5-6 with TRBJ2-7; 8 bases are a match to TRBD2. The ends lost 0 bases at V and 2 bases at J; junction bases unmatched: 13. The CDR3 covers 18 residues. CDR1 is SGHDT, CDR2 YYEEEE, per germline. Using reference TRBV5-6 and TRBJ2-7 for the parts outside the CDR3, the full variable domain is DAGVTQSPTHLIKTRGQQVTLRCSPKSGHDTVSWYQQALGQGPQFIFQYYEEEERQRGNFPDRFSGHQFPNYSSELNVNALLLGDSALYLCASSLAFFWREAPYEQYFGPGTRLTVT.

The chain joins TRBV14 to TRBJ1-4; no clear D. Germline loops: CDR1 SGHDN, CDR2 FVKESK. V was cut by 1 base and J by 5 bases, with 17 bases left in between. The CDR3 has 17 residues. The CDR3 loop is CASSQGVGGVINEKLFF. The CDR3, as DNA: TGTGCCAGCAGCCAAGGAGTTGGCGGAGTTATAAATGAAAAACTGTTTTTT.

The DNA of the CDR3 is TGTGCCAGCAGTTTACTAGCGGTGGCAGATACGCAGTATTTT. It is translated as CASSLLAVADTQYF. The chain joins TRBV12-3 or TRBV12-4 to TRBJ2-3; TRBD2 agrees at 7 bases. V gave up 2 bases and J gave up 4 bases; unmatched junction bases: 3. There are 14 residues in the CDR3.

This clonotype was seen more than once but under ten times. The chain joins TRBV29-1 to TRBJ2-1, with 7 bases fitting TRBD2. This CDR3 is 14 amino acids long. With 7 bases clipped from V and 9 bases from J, the junction kept 15 bases outside the gene matches. The V gene's germline CDR1 is SQVTM and CDR2 ANQGSEA. This CDR3 is CSGGGSPVAGEQFF. CDR3 nucleotides: TGCAGCGGGGGGGGGAGTCCTGTCGCCGGTGAGCAGTTCTTC.

Many counts were recorded for this clonotype. The chain is built from TRBV29-1 and TRBJ2-1; no definite D call. Trimming pared 4 bases from V and 5 bases from J, leaving 6 bases between. CDR1 SQVTM and CDR2 ANQGSEA come from the germline V gene. The CDR3 spans 11 residues. The CDR3 loop reads CSVVPNNEQFF. The CDR3 bases are TGCAGCGTTGTCCCCAACAATGAGCAGTTCTTC.

V and J are TRBV12-3 or TRBV12-4 and TRBJ2-5; D remains unclear. The CDR3 is made up of 13 amino acids. Trimming left V 8 bases short and J 0 bases short, with 10 bases between. In DNA form, the CDR3 reads TGTGCCAGCCAGGACCTGTACCAAGAGACCCAGTACTTC. Residues: CASQDLYQETQYF.

The J gene is TRBJ2-1, the V gene TRBV12-3 or TRBV12-4, with a weak D call TRBD1 (7 bases). With 5 bases removed from V and 9 bases from J, the gap between germline ends came to 11 bases. This CDR3 is built from 12 residues. The CDR3 DNA is TGTGCCAGCAGTCGCCAGGGGGGTGAGCAGTTCTTC. It encodes CASSRQGGEQFF.

This clonotype was counted ten times or more. The CDR3: CASSPGDSYEQYF. The CDR3 DNA reads TGCGCCAGCAGCCCCGGGGACAGCTACGAGCAGTACTTC. V is TRBV5-1 and J is TRBJ2-7, with 7 positions matching TRBD1. V lost 4 bases, J lost 3 bases, and 4 bases stayed unmatched. CDR1 is SGHRS, CDR2 YFSETQ, per germline. CDR3 length: 13 residues.

With respect to this clonotype: At one boundary the junction diverges from the germline segment, which might be a read error. This chain connects TRBV6-5 to TRBJ2-3, with 9 bases identical to TRBD1. This CDR3 spans 14 amino acids. The germline V gene has CDR1 MNHEY and CDR2 SVGAGI. The CDR3 DNA reads as TGTGCCAGCAGTTACTATGTTGGGGGACAGGGTCAGAATTTT. Residues: CASSYYVGGQGQNF.

This clonotype was observed a few times. This chain links TRBV6-2 or TRBV6-3 with TRBJ2-3; D is unresolved. CDR3 length: 14 amino acids. Between the trimmed V and J ends, which lost 10 bases and 1 base, there was a span of 15 bases. Germline V gene sequence: CDR1 MNHEY, CDR2 SVGEGT. CDR3 bases: TGTGCCACCGATAGGACGACCCGCACAGATACGCAGTATTTT. This encodes CATDRTTRTDTQYF.

The rearrangement uses TRBV6-5 and TRBJ1-1; 11 bases match TRBD1. Per germline, CDR1 MNHEY and CDR2 SVGAGI. This CDR3 is 18 amino acids long. The J segment lost 2 bases and the V segment lost 2 bases, leaving 10 bases of the junction unmatched. The CDR3 nucleotides read TGTGCCAGCAGTTACCTTAGGACAGGGGGCGTTGGAAACACTGAAGCTTTCTTT. As protein: CASSYLRTGGVGNTEAFF.

The CDR3 is CASSQVRVQGTDTQYF. CDR3 in DNA: TGTGCCAGCAGCCAAGTGAGGGTTCAGGGCACAGATACGCAGTATTTT. The rearrangement joins TRBV3-1 to TRBJ2-3; a possible D gene is TRBD2 (5 bases). Germline CDR1 is LGHDT and CDR2 is YNNKEL (reference sequence). Between the trimmed V and J ends, which lost 1 base and 1 base, there was a span of 12 bases. The length of the CDR3 is 16 residues.

V and J are TRBV12-3 or TRBV12-4 and TRBJ1-1, with D possibly being TRBD1 (5 bases). V was clipped by 3 bases and J by 5 bases, with 16 bases between them. The CDR3 extends over 15 amino acids. The CDR3 reads CASSFGTQRGTEAFF. The DNA for the CDR3 is TGTGCCAGCAGTTTTGGGACCCAGAGAGGGACTGAAGCTTTCTTT.

This chain links TRBV5-4 with TRBJ1-1, with D possibly TRBD1 on 6 matching bases. The CDR3 length is 15 residues. Germline V gene data show CDR1 as SGHNT and CDR2 as YYREEE (reference sequence). V shed 4 bases and J shed 0 bases, with 13 bases lying between them. The CDR3 reads CASSGGGRLNTEAFF. As DNA, the CDR3 is TGTGCCAGCAGCGGGGGGGGCAGATTGAACACTGAAGCTTTCTTT.

This clonotype was detected a few times. The chain joins TRBV20-1 to TRBJ2-6, with 9 bases that match TRBD2. This CDR3 has 19 residues. Germline trimming cut 3 bases from V and 4 bases from J; bases unmatched to any gene: 16. Looked up from germline, CDR1 is DFQATT and CDR2 is SNEGSKA (reference sequence). The CDR3 loop is CSASPIPSGKGSGANVLTF. In DNA, the CDR3 is TGCAGTGCTAGCCCCATTCCTAGCGGGAAGGGGTCGGGGGCCAACGTCCTGACTTTC.

This clonotype was recorded many times. The chain couples TRBV12-3 or TRBV12-4 to TRBJ2-2, with 8 bases fitting TRBD1. V was clipped by 5 bases and J by 0 bases; unmatched bases: 2. This CDR3 region has 15 residues. The CDR3 here is CASSPQGANTGELFF. Here the CDR3 DNA reads TGTGCCAGCAGTCCACAGGGGGCGAACACCGGGGAGCTGTTTTTT.

The rearrangement joins TRBV9 to TRBJ1-1; D is unclear. V gave up 3 bases and J gave up 2 bases, with 8 bases separating them. This CDR3 spans 13 amino acids. Germline V gives CDR1 SGDLS, CDR2 YYNGEE. CDR3 sequence reads: CASSDDGNTEAFF. Here the CDR3 DNA reads TGTGCCAGCAGCGACGACGGCAACACTGAAGCTTTCTTT. Using reference TRBV9 and TRBJ1-1 for the parts outside the CDR3, the full variable domain is DSGVTQTPKHLITATGQRVTLRCSPRSGDLSVYWYQQSLDQGLQFLIQYYNGEERAKGNILERFSAQQFPDLHSELNLSSLELGDSALYFCASSDDGNTEAFFGQGTRLTVV.